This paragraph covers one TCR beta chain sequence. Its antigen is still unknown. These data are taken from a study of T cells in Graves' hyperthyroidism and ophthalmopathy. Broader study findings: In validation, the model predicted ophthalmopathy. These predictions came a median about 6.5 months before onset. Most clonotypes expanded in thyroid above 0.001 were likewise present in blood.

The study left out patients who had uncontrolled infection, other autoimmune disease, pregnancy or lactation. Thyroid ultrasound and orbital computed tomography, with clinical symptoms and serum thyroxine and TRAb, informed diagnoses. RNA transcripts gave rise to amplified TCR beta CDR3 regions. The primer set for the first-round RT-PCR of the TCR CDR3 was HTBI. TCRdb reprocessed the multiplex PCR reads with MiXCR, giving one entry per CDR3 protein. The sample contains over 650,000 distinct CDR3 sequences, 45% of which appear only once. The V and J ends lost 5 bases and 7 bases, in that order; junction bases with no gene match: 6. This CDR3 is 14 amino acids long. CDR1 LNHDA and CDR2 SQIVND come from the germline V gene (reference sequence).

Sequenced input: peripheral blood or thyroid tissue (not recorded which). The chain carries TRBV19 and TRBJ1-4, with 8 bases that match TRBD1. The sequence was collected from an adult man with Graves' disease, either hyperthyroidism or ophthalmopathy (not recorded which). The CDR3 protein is CASSFGTGSEKLFF. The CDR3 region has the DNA TGTGCCAGTAGTTTTGGGACAGGTTCTGAAAAACTGTTTTTT.